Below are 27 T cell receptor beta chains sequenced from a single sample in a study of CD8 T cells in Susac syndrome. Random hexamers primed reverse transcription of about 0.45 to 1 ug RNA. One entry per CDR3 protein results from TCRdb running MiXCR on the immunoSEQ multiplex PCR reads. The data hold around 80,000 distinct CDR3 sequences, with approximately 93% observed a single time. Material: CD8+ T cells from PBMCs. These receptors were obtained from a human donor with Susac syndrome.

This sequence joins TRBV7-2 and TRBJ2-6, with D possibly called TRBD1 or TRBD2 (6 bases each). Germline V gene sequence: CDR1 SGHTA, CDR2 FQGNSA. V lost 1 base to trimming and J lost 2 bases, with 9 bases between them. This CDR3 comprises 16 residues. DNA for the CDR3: TGTGCCAGCAGCTTAGGGGGGGCGCCTGGGGCCAACGTCCTGACTTTC. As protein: CASSLGGAPGANVLTF.

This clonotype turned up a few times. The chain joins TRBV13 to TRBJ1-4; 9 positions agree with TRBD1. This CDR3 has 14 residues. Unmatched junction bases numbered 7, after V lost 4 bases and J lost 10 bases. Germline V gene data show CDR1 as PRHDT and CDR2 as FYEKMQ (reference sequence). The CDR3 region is CASSSGQGIGKLFF. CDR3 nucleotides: TGTGCCAGCAGCTCTGGACAGGGGATAGGAAAACTGTTTTTT.

The chain's CDR3 is CASSWTSGPTDTQYF. CDR3 sequence (DNA): TGCGCCAGCAGCTGGACTAGCGGGCCCACAGATACGCAGTATTTT. This chain uses TRBV5-1 with TRBJ2-3; 11 bases are shared with TRBD2. J gave up 2 bases and V 3 bases, and 2 bases lay outside the gene matches. This CDR3 spans 15 amino acids. CDR1 is SGHRS and CDR2 is YFSETQ in the germline V gene.

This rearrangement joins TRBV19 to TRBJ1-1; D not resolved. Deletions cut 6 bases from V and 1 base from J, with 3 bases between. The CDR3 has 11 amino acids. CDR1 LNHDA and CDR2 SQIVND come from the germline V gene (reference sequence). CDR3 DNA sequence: TGTGCCAGTAGGTCGAACACTGAAGCTTTCTTT. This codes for CASRSNTEAFF.

The CDR3 DNA follows: TGCAGTGCTAGAGTTTTCACAGGGGGCGTTCACGGGGAGCTGTTTTTT. It translates to CSARVFTGGVHGELFF. The gene calls are TRBV20-1 and TRBJ2-2, with TRBD1 identical over 9 bases. In germline, CDR1 is DFQATT, CDR2 SNEGSKA (reference sequence). The CDR3 totals 16 residues. V shed 1 base and J 7 bases; nucleotides not matched to a gene: 10.

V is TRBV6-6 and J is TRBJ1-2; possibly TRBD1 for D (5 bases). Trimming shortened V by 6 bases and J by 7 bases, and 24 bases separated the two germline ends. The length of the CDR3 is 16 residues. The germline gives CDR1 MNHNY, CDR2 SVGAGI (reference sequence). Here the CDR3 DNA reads TGTGCCAGCAGCCCCTCCGGTGGCCGGGGCTTGAGTGGCTACACCTTC. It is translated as CASSPSGGRGLSGYTF.

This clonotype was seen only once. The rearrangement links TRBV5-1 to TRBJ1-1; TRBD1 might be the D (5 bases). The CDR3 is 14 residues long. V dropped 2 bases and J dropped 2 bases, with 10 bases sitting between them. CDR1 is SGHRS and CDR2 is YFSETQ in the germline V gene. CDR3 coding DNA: TGCGCCAGCAGCTTCCGGACATTAAACACTGAAGCTTTCTTT. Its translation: CASSFRTLNTEAFF.

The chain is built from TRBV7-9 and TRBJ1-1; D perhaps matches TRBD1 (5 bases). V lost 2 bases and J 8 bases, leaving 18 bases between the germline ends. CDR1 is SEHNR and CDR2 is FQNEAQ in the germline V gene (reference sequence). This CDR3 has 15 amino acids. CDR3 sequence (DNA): TGTGCCAGCAGCTTAAGGAGTCGGGCGGGACGGGAAGCTTTCTTT. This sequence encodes CASSLRSRAGREAFF.

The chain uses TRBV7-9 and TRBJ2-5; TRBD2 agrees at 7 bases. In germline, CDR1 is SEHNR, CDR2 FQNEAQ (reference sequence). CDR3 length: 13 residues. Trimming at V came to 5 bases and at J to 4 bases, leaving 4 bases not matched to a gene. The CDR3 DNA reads TGTGCCAGCAGCCCTTGGGGGGGAGAGACCCAGTACTTC. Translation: CASSPWGGETQYF.

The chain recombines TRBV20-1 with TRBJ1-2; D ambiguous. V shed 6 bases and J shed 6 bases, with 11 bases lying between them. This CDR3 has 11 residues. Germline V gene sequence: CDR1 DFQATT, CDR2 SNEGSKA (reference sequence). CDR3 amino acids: CSAPSVDGYTF. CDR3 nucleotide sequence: TGCAGTGCGCCCTCGGTTGATGGCTACACCTTC.

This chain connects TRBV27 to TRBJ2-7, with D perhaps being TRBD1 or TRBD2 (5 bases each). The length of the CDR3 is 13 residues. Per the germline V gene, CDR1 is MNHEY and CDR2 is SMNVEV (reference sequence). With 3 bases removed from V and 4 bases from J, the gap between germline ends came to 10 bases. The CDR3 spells CASSFGDRYEQYF. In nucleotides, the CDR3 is TGTGCCAGCAGTTTTGGGGACCGATACGAGCAGTACTTC.

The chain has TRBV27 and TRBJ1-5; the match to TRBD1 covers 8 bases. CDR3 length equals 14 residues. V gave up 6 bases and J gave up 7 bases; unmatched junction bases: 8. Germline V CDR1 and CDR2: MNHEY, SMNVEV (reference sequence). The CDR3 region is CASSPGQGSQPQHF. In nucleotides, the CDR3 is TGTGCCAGCAGCCCCGGACAGGGTAGCCAGCCCCAGCATTTT.

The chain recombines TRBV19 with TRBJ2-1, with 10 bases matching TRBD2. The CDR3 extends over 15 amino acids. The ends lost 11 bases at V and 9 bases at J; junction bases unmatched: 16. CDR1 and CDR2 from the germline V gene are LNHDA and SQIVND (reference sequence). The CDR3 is CASRGGTSVRSEQFF. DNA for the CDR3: TGTGCCTCGAGGGGCGGGACTAGCGTGCGGAGTGAGCAGTTCTTC.

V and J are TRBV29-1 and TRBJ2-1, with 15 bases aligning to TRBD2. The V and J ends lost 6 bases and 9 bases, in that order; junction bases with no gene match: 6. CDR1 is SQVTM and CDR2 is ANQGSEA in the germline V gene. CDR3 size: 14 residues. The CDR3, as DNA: TGCAGCGTCCTAGGGACTAGCGGGGGGAGTGAGCAGTTCTTC. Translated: CSVLGTSGGSEQFF.

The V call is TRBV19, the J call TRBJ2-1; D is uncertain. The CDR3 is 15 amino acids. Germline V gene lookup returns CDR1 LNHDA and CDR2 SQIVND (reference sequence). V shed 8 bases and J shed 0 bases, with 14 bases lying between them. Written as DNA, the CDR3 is TGTGCCAGTGGCTTAGGCAGCAACTCCTACAATGAGCAGTTCTTC. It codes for CASGLGSNSYNEQFF.

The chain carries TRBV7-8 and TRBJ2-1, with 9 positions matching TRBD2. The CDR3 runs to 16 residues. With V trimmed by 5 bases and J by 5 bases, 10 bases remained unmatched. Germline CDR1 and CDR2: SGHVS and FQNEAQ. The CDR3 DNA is TGTGCCAGCAGCCCCAATTTAAGCGGGGGGCACAATGAGCAGTTCTTC. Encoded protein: CASSPNLSGGHNEQFF.

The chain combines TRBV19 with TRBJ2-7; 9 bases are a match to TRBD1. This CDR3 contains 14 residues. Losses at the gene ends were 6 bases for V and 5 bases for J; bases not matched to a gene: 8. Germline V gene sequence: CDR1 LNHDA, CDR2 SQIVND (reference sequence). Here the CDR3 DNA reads TGTGCCAGTAGCCTGGGGACAGGGATCCACGAGCAGTACTTC. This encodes CASSLGTGIHEQYF.

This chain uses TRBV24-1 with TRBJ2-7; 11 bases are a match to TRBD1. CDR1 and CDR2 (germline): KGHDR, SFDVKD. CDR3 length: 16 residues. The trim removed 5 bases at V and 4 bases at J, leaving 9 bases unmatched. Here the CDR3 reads CATSGTDRGLDYEQYF. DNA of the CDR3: TGTGCCACCAGTGGCACGGACAGGGGGCTTGATTACGAGCAGTACTTC.

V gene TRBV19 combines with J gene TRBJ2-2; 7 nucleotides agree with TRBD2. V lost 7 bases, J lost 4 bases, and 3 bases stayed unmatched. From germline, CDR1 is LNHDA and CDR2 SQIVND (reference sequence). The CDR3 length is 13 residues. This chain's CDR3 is CASTPGGTGELFF. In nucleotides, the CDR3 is TGTGCCAGTACCCCGGGAGGCACCGGGGAGCTGTTTTTT.

The CDR3 here is CASSGRAEAFF. In DNA, the CDR3 is TGTGCCAGCAGCGGGCGAGCTGAAGCTTTCTTT. The chain has TRBV7-9 and TRBJ1-1; D unclear. V shed 5 bases and J shed 6 bases, with 7 bases lying between them. The CDR3 runs to 11 residues. The germline gives CDR1 SEHNR, CDR2 FQNEAQ (reference sequence).

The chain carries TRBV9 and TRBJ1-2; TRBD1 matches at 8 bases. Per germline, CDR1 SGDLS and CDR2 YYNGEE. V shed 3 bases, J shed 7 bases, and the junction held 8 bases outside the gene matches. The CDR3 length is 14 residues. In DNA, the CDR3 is TGTGCCAGCAGCGCGGACAGGGCGTCTCGTGGCTACACCTTC. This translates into CASSADRASRGYTF. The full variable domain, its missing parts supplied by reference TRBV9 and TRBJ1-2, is DSGVTQTPKHLITATGQRVTLRCSPRSGDLSVYWYQQSLDQGLQFLIQYYNGEERAKGNILERFSAQQFPDLHSELNLSSLELGDSALYFCASSADRASRGYTFGSGTRLTVV.

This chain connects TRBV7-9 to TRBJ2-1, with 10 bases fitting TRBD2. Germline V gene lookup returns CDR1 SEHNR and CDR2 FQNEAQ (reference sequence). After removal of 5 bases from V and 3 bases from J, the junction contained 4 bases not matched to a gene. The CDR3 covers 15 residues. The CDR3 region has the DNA TGTGCCAGCAGCGAGATAGCGGGAGGCTACAATGAGCAGTTCTTC. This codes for CASSEIAGGYNEQFF.

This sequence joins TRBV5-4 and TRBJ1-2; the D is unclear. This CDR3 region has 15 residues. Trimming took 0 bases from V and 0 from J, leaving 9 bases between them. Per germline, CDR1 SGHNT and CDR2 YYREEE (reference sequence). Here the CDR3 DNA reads TGTGCCAGCAGCTTGGATGGATCGACTAACTATGGCTACACCTTC. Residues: CASSLDGSTNYGYTF.

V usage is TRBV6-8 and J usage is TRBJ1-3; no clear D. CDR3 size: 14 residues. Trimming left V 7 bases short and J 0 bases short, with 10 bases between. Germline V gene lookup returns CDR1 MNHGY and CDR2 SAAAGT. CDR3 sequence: CASTGNSSGNTIYF. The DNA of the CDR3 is TGTGCCAGCACCGGAAATAGCTCTGGAAACACCATATATTTT.

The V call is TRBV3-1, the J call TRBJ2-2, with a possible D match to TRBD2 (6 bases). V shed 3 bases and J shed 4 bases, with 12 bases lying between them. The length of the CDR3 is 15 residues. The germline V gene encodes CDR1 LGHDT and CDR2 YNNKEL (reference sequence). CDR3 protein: CASSHAGLSTGELFF. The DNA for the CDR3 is TGTGCCAGCAGCCATGCGGGACTGAGCACCGGGGAGCTGTTTTTT.

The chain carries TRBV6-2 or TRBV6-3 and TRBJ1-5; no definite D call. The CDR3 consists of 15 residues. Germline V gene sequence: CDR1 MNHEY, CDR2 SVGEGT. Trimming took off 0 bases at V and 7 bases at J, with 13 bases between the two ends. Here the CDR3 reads CASSYSRRQIQPQHF. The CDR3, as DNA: TGTGCCAGCAGTTACTCTCGGCGGCAAATCCAGCCCCAGCATTTT.

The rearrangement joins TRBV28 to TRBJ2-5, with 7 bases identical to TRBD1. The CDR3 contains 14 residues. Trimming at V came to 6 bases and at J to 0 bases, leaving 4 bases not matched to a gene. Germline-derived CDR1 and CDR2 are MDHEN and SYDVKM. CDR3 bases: TGTGCCAGCAGGAGACAGGGATACCAAGAGACCCAGTACTTC. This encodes CASRRQGYQETQYF.